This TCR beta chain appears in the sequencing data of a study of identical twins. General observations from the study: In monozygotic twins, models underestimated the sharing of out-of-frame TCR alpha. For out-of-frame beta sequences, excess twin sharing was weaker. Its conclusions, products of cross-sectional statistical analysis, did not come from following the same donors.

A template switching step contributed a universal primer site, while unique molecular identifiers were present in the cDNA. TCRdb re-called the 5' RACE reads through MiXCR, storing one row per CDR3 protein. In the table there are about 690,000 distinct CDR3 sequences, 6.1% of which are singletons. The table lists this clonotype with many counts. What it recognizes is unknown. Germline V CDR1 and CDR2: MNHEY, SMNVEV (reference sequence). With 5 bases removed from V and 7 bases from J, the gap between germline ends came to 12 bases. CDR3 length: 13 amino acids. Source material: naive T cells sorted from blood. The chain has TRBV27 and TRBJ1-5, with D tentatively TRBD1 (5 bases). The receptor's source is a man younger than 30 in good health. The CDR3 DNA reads TGTGCCAGCAGTGCCAGGGCGGACCAGCCCCAGCATTTT. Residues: CASSARADQPQHF.